Following are 31 T cell receptor beta chains from one sample sequenced in a study of post-analysis software for immune sequencing data. Findings of the study overall: Controls had lower frequencies than patients of 4 or 5 TRBV segments, which included TRBV5-6, TRBV5-1 and TRBV20-1.

These TCRs' antigens remain unknown. Prepared libraries of TCR beta cDNA carried unique molecular identifiers. MiXCR, applied by TCRdb to the PCR reads, yields one record per CDR3 protein. This table has about 540,000 distinct CDR3 sequences, roughly 34% appearing once. Sequencing input: blood. These receptors were collected from a girl aged 2-17 years with multiple sclerosis.

With regard to this clonotype: A much bigger clone sits one base away, suggesting this may be a read error. The V gene is TRBV9, the J gene TRBJ1-2; TRBD1 aligns across 12 bases. Germline CDR1 and CDR2: SGDLS and YYNGEE. Unmatched junction bases numbered 11, after V lost 4 bases and J lost 10 bases. The CDR3 sequence is 15 residues long. CDR3 in DNA: TGTGCCAGCAGCCCCCGGGACAGGGGGCTCGGGGACTACACCTTC. This sequence encodes CASSPRDRGLGDYTF.

This clonotype was counted between two and nine times. This chain links TRBV5-1 with TRBJ2-1; D may be TRBD1 or TRBD2 (5 bases each). This CDR3 spans 12 amino acids. V gave up 6 bases and J gave up 8 bases, with 12 bases separating them. CDR1 and CDR2 from the germline V gene are SGHRS and YFSETQ. The chain's CDR3 is CASKSLGDEQFF. CDR3 bases: TGCGCCAGCAAGTCGTTGGGGGATGAGCAGTTCTTC.

This chain links TRBV3-1 with TRBJ2-1, with 8 bases fitting TRBD1. The J segment lost 8 bases and the V segment lost 1 base, leaving 4 bases of the junction unmatched. From germline, CDR1 is LGHDT and CDR2 YNNKEL (reference sequence). This CDR3 is 14 amino acids long. The CDR3 region has the DNA TGTGCCAGCAGCCAAGTAGGGACAGGAGATGAGCAGTTCTTC. This sequence encodes CASSQVGTGDEQFF.

This chain joins TRBV4-2 and TRBJ2-7; 15 nucleotides match TRBD2. The CDR3 runs 20 residues. V lost 2 bases and J lost 0; bases outside the gene matches: 11. CDR1 is LGHNA and CDR2 is YNFKEQ in the germline V gene. The CDR3 nucleotides read TGTGCCAGCAGCCAAAAAAAAGGGACTAGCGGGGGGCTCAGCTCCTACGAGCAGTACTTC. This encodes CASSQKKGTSGGLSSYEQYF.

The CDR3: CASSQALAASEQFF. For the CDR3, the DNA is TGTGCCAGCAGCCAAGCTCTAGCGGCGAGTGAGCAGTTCTTC. The gene calls are TRBV3-1 and TRBJ2-1, with 7 bases matching TRBD2. CDR3 size: 14 residues. The V gene's germline CDR1 is LGHDT and CDR2 YNNKEL (reference sequence). The trim removed 1 base at V and 9 bases at J, leaving 6 bases unmatched.

This clonotype came up many times. This chain connects TRBV5-1 to TRBJ1-5; no firm D call. The length of the CDR3 is 13 residues. Germline lookup yields CDR1 SGHRS and CDR2 YFSETQ. Deletions cut 0 bases from V and 1 base from J, with 2 bases between. CDR3 residues: CASSLDSNQPQHF. Written as DNA, the CDR3 is TGCGCCAGCAGCTTGGACAGCAATCAGCCCCAGCATTTT.

CDR3 coding DNA: TGTGCCAGCAGTTACCCAGGAGGCTACACCTTC. Translated, it gives CASSYPGGYTF. The chain employs TRBV6-1 and TRBJ1-2; no definite D call. CDR3 length: 11 residues. The germline gives CDR1 MNHNS, CDR2 SASEGT. The V end was cut by 5 bases, the J end by 8 bases, with 9 bases between.

This clonotype was recorded only once. The rearrangement uses TRBV5-6 and TRBJ1-5; 7 bases map to TRBD1. After removal of 4 bases from V and 4 bases from J, the junction contained 11 bases not matched to a gene. The CDR3 length is 16 residues. Germline CDR1 is SGHDT and CDR2 is YYEEEE. The CDR3 sequence: CASSVRGTDFNQPQHF. The CDR3 DNA follows: TGTGCCAGCAGCGTGAGAGGGACAGACTTTAATCAGCCCCAGCATTTT.

This clonotype was observed a few times. The chain recombines TRBV29-1 with TRBJ2-2, with D perhaps given as TRBD1 or TRBD2 (7 bases each). Per germline, CDR1 SQVTM and CDR2 ANQGSEA. V lost 2 bases to trimming and J lost 5 bases, with 15 bases between them. There are 15 residues in the CDR3. CDR3 bases: TGCAGCGTTGAAACGACAGGGCGGGGGACCGGGGAGCTGTTTTTT. This gives the protein CSVETTGRGTGELFF.

In this sample, this clonotype turned up a few times. The chain combines TRBV25-1 with TRBJ2-5, with 7 bases lining up with TRBD1. CDR1 is MGHDK and CDR2 is SYGVNS in the germline V gene. Trimming removed 4 bases from V and 5 bases from J; junction bases left unmatched: 7. There are 14 residues in the CDR3. In DNA form, the CDR3 reads TGTGCCAGCAGTGGTACAGGGGTTTGGGAGACCCAGTACTTC. This codes for CASSGTGVWETQYF. Full variable domain (rest looked up from reference TRBV25-1 and TRBJ2-5): EADIYQTPRYLVIGTGKKITLECSQTMGHDKMYWYQQDPGMELHLIHYSYGVNSTEKGDLSSESTVSRIRTEHFPLTLESARPSHTSQYLCASSGTGVWETQYFGPGTRLLVL.

This rearrangement joins TRBV6-5 to TRBJ2-1; 12 bases agree with TRBD2. CDR1 MNHEY and CDR2 SVGAGI come from the germline V gene. Trimming cost V 2 bases and J 2 bases; bases outside gene matches: 16. This CDR3 is 21 amino acids long. The CDR3 loop reads CASSYPFGASGGASPYNEQFF. In DNA form, the CDR3 reads TGTGCCAGCAGTTACCCTTTTGGGGCTAGCGGGGGGGCTTCCCCCTACAATGAGCAGTTCTTC.

The J gene is TRBJ1-4, the V gene TRBV4-2, with D possibly TRBD1 on 6 matching bases. Deletions cut 0 bases from V and 8 bases from J, with 13 bases between. Germline values: CDR1 LGHNA, CDR2 YNFKEQ. This CDR3 is built from 15 residues. CDR3 nucleotide sequence: TGTGCCAGCAGCCAAGATGGGGGGGGCAACGAAAAACTGTTTTTT. It yields the protein CASSQDGGGNEKLFF.

A few counts support this clonotype. This rearrangement joins TRBV20-1 to TRBJ2-3; 8 nucleotides align to TRBD2. In germline, CDR1 is DFQATT, CDR2 SNEGSKA (reference sequence). This CDR3 has 15 amino acids. After removal of 0 bases from V and 5 bases from J, the junction contained 7 bases not matched to a gene. DNA for the CDR3: TGCAGTGCTAGAGATCTCGGGACTAGTATAGATACGCAGTATTTT. Protein: CSARDLGTSIDTQYF.

This clonotype showed up just a few times. The rearrangement links TRBV20-1 to TRBJ1-2; D is uncertain. V lost 4 bases and J lost 2, with 8 bases in between. Per the germline V gene, CDR1 is DFQATT and CDR2 is SNEGSKA (reference sequence). The CDR3 consists of 12 residues. In DNA form, the CDR3 reads TGCAGTGCTAACCAATTAAACTATGGCTACACCTTC. As protein: CSANQLNYGYTF.

This clonotype has a handful of counts. This rearrangement joins TRBV12-3 or TRBV12-4 to TRBJ2-5; a weak D match, TRBD1 (5 bases). Trimming cost V 4 bases and J 5 bases, with 11 bases left between them. The CDR3 has 13 residues. This CDR3 is CASSSQGAETQYF. DNA of the CDR3: TGTGCCAGCAGTTCTCAGGGTGCGGAGACCCAGTACTTC.

This clonotype has just a few counts. The CDR3 nucleotides read TGTGCCAGCAGCTTAGGCCCGGGAATTGTGCAGTATTTT. The encoded protein is CASSLGPGIVQYF. The chain combines TRBV7-9 with TRBJ2-3; TRBD2 might be the D (5 bases). Germline loops: CDR1 SEHNR, CDR2 FQNEAQ (reference sequence). This CDR3 is 13 amino acids long. Trimming took off 1 base at V and 11 bases at J, with 13 bases between the two ends.

This chain uses TRBV2 with TRBJ2-5; D remains unclear. V shed 2 bases and J shed 5 bases, with 18 bases lying between them. Germline V gene data show CDR1 as SNHLY and CDR2 as FYNNEI. This CDR3 is 16 amino acids long. The CDR3 region has the DNA TGTGCCAGCAGTGAAAGATCAGGAAGGGTGGCGGAGACCCAGTACTTC. Translated: CASSERSGRVAETQYF.

This clonotype was observed a handful of times. The chain is built from TRBV7-2 and TRBJ2-3; D is undetermined. Germline V gene lookup returns CDR1 SGHTA and CDR2 FQGNSA. V shed 3 bases and J shed 2 bases, with 6 bases lying between them. This CDR3 is 13 amino acids long. CDR3 residues: CASSFQITDTQYF. DNA of the CDR3: TGTGCCAGCAGCTTCCAAATCACAGATACGCAGTATTTT.

This chain links TRBV20-1 with TRBJ1-5; 10 bases line up with TRBD1. The CDR3 contains 14 residues. Germline CDR1 DFQATT, CDR2 SNEGSKA (reference sequence). Trimming cost V 3 bases and J 6 bases; bases outside gene matches: 5. DNA for the CDR3: TGCAGTGCTAGGGGAGGGACAGGGGCTCAGCCCCAGCATTTT. Encoded protein: CSARGGTGAQPQHF.

J is TRBJ1-5 and V is TRBV12-3 or TRBV12-4; no clear D. The CDR3 extends over 15 amino acids. V dropped 5 bases and J dropped 5 bases, with 16 bases sitting between them. CDR3 in DNA: TGTGCCAGCAGTACCCACGCGTCGACGGATCAGCCCCAGCATTTT. This encodes CASSTHASTDQPQHF.

V is TRBV12-3 or TRBV12-4 and J is TRBJ2-2, with D perhaps given as TRBD1 or TRBD2 (5 bases each). The CDR3 contains 14 residues. Trimming removed 7 bases from V and 6 bases from J, with 15 bases in between. CDR3 sequence reads: CASIPTRGAGELFF. In nucleotides, the CDR3 is TGTGCCAGCATACCTACACGAGGGGCCGGGGAGCTGTTTTTT.

This clonotype was detected a few times. The J gene is TRBJ1-2, the V gene TRBV7-2; D remains ambiguous. The V and J ends lost 5 bases and 0 bases respectively, with 10 bases between them. The CDR3 spans 14 residues. Germline-derived CDR1 and CDR2 are SGHTA and FQGNSA. CDR3 nucleotide sequence: TGTGCCAGCAGCGAACGGCGGACTAACTATGGCTACACCTTC. Residues: CASSERRTNYGYTF.

The chain has TRBV6-5 and TRBJ1-5; no firm D call. This CDR3 region has 15 residues. Trimming cost V 7 bases and J 2 bases, with 15 bases left between them. Germline V gives CDR1 MNHEY, CDR2 SVGAGI. The CDR3 protein is CASKPGWRGNQPQHF. CDR3 nucleotides: TGTGCCAGCAAGCCAGGTTGGAGGGGCAATCAGCCCCAGCATTTT.

Comments on this clonotype: The germline gene is not matched at one end of the junction; a read error may be the cause. The CDR3 is CVSSAGTGVQETQYF. Here the CDR3 DNA reads TGTGTCAGCAGTGCCGGGACAGGGGTCCAAGAGACCCAGTACTTC. The chain couples TRBV6-6 to TRBJ2-5; TRBD1 matches 10 bases. This CDR3 spans 15 amino acids. Germline V gene sequence: CDR1 MNHNY, CDR2 SVGAGI (reference sequence).

DNA of the CDR3: TGTGCCAGCAGCTTGGGGCCATATGTATCCTACGAGCAGTACTTC. The encoded protein is CASSLGPYVSYEQYF. This chain uses TRBV7-2 with TRBJ2-7; maybe TRBD1 (5 bases). CDR3 size: 15 residues. CDR1 and CDR2 (germline): SGHTA, FQGNSA. Trimming took off 3 bases at V and 1 base at J, with 13 bases between the two ends.

This clonotype came up a few times. This rearrangement joins TRBV25-1 to TRBJ1-2; D is undetermined. CDR1 and CDR2 from the germline V gene are MGHDK and SYGVNS. The CDR3 contains 12 residues. V gave up 1 base and J gave up 5 bases, with 5 bases separating them. In DNA form, the CDR3 reads TGTGCCAGCAGTGAATGGGGTTATGGCTACACCTTC. The encoded protein is CASSEWGYGYTF.

The chain combines TRBV5-1 with TRBJ2-7, with D possibly TRBD2 on 5 matching bases. V was cut by 0 bases and J by 7 bases, with 17 bases left in between. The CDR3 has 15 residues. Germline V gives CDR1 SGHRS, CDR2 YFSETQ. Here the CDR3 reads CASSLARPGVGEQYF. CDR3 coding DNA: TGCGCCAGCAGCTTGGCCAGGCCCGGGGTGGGGGAGCAGTACTTC.

This clonotype was found a few times. The rearrangement uses TRBV7-9 and TRBJ1-2; 9 nucleotides align to TRBD1. CDR3 length: 14 residues. Trimming cost V 2 bases and J 5 bases; bases outside gene matches: 3. Germline values: CDR1 SEHNR, CDR2 FQNEAQ (reference sequence). In nucleotides, the CDR3 is TGTGCCAGCAGCTTAAGGGACAGGGAGTATGGCTACACCTTC. Translated, it gives CASSLRDREYGYTF.

Turning to this clonotype: Mismatch with germline at one junction end may stem from a read error. The gene calls are TRBV20-1 and TRBJ2-3; D possibly corresponds to TRBD2 (5 bases). There are 16 residues in the CDR3. CDR1 and CDR2 (germline): DFQATT, SNEGSKA (reference sequence). CDR3 sequence reads: CGARVPSPTSTDTQYF. CDR3 in DNA: TGCGGTGCTAGAGTGCCTAGCCCGACTAGCACAGATACGCAGTATTTT.

The chain recombines TRBV29-1 with TRBJ1-2; perhaps TRBD1 as D (6 bases). This CDR3 is 13 amino acids long. CDR1 and CDR2 from the germline V gene are SQVTM and ANQGSEA. V lost 4 bases to trimming and J lost 4 bases, with 13 bases between them. CDR3 protein: CSVVWQGLYGYTF. The CDR3, as DNA: TGCAGCGTTGTTTGGCAGGGGCTCTATGGCTACACCTTC.

This clonotype turned up a few times. The gene calls are TRBV24-1 and TRBJ2-5; TRBD1 aligns across 7 bases. The CDR3 loop spans 13 amino acids. V trimming: 9 bases; J trimming: 3 bases; junction bases outside the gene matches: 6. From germline, CDR1 is KGHDR and CDR2 SFDVKD. CDR3 bases: TGTGCCACCGCGACAGGGCATGAAGAGACCCAGTACTTC. It is translated as CATATGHEETQYF.